This T cell receptor (beta chain) appears in the sequencing data of a study of control samples from healthy donors and cancer patients. With 0 bases removed from V and 3 bases from J, the gap between germline ends came to 9 bases. Germline V lookup: CDR1 SGHTS, CDR2 YDEGEE. CDR3 length equals 15 residues. This clone was observed once. The data were produced by immunoSEQ multiplex PCR, yet TCRdb's version contains in-frame clones alone and is incomplete. The sample lists around 140,000 clones; approximately 89% were seen once. The chain is built from TRBV5-8 and TRBJ2-2; no firm D call. The receptor was isolated from a man aged 45-60 years with head and neck cancer. Sequencing was performed on PBMCs. The CDR3 nucleotides are TGTGCCAGCAGCTTGGATGACCCCGACACCGGGGAGCTGTTTTTT. Protein: CASSLDDPDTGELFF.